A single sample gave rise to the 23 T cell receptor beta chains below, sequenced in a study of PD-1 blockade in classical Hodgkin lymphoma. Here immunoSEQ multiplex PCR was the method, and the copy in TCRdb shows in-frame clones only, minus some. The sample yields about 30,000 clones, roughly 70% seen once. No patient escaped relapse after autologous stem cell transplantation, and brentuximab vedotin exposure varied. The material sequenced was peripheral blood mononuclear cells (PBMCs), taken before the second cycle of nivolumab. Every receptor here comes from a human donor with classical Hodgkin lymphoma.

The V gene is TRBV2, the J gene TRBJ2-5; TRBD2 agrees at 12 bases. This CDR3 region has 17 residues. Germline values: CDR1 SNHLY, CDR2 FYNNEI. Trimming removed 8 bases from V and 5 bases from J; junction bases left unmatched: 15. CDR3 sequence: CASLVMASGGAGETQYF. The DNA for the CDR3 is TGTGCCAGCCTCGTCATGGCTAGCGGGGGGGCCGGGGAGACCCAGTACTTC.

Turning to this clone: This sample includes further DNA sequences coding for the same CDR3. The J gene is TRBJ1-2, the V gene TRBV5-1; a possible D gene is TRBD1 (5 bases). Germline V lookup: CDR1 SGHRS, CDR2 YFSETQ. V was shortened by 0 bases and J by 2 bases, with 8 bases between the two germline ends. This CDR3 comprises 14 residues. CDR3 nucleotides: TGCGCCAGCAGCTTGGGGCAGGGAAACTATGGCTACACCTTC. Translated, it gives CASSLGQGNYGYTF.

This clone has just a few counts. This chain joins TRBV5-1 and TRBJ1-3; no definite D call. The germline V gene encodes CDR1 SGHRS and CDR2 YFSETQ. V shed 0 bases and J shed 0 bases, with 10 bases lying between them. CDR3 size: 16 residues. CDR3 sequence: CASSLGDTASGNTIYF. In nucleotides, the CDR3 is TGCGCCAGCAGCTTGGGAGATACAGCCTCTGGAAACACCATATATTTT.

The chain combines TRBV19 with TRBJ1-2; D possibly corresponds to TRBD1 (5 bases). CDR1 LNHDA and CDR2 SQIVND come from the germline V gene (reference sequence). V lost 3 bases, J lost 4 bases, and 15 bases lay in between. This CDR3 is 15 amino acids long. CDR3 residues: CASSIGDRNFYGYTF. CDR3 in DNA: TGTGCCAGTAGTATTGGTGACAGAAATTTCTATGGCTACACCTTC.

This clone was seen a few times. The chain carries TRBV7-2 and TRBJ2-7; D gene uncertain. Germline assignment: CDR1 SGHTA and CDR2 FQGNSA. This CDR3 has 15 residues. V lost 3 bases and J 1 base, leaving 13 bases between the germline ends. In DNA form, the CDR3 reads TGTGCCAGCAGCTTCTTCGCCTTTCCATCCTACGAGCAGTACGTC. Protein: CASSFFAFPSYEQYV.

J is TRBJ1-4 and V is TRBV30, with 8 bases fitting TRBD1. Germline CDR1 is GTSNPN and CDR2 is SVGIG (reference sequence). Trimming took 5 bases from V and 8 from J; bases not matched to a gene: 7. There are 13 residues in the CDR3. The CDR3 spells CAWGRGREEKLFF. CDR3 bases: TGTGCCTGGGGCAGGGGGCGCGAAGAAAAACTGTTTTTT.

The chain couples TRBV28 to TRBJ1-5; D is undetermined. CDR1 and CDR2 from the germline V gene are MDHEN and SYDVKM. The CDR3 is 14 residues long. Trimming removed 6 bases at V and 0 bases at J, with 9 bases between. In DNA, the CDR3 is TGTGCCAGCAGCGTCGAATATAGCAATCAGCCCCAGCATTTT. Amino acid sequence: CASSVEYSNQPQHF.

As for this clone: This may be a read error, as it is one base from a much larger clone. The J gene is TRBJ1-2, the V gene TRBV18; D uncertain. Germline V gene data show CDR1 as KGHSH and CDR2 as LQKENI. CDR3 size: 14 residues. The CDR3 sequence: CASPPFVQNYGYTF. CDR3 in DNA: TGTGCCAGCCCACCATTCGTCCAGAACTATGGCTACACCTTC. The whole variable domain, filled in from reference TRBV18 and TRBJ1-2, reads NAGVMQNPRHLVRRRGQEARLRCSPMKGHSHVYWYRQLPEEGLKFMVYLQKENIIDESGMPKERFSAEFPKEGPSILRIQQVVRGDSAAYFCASPPFVQNYGYTFGSGTRLTVV.

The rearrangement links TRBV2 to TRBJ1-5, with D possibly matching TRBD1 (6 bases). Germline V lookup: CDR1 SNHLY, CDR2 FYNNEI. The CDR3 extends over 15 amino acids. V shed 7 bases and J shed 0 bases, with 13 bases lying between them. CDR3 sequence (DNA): TGTGCCAGCAAGGACAGACCGTATAGCAATCAGCCCCAGCATTTT. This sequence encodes CASKDRPYSNQPQHF.

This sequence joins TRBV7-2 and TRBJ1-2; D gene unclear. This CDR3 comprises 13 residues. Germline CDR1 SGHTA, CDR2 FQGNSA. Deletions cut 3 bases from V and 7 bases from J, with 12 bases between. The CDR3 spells CASSFEGIGGYTF. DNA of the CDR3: TGTGCCAGCAGCTTTGAAGGGATAGGTGGCTACACCTTC.

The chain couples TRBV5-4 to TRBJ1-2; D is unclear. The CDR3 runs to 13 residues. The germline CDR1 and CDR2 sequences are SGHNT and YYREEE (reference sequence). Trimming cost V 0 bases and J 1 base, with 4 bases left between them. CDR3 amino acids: CASSLGVNYGYTF. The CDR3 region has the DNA TGTGCCAGCAGCTTGGGGGTTAACTATGGCTACACCTTC.

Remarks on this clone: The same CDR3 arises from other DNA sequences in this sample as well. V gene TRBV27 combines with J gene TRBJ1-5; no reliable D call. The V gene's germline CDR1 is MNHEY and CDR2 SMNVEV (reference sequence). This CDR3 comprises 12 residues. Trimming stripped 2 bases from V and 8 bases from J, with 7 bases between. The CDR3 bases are TGTGCCAGCAGTTTAATTGGTGAGCCCCAGCATTTT. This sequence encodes CASSLIGEPQHF.

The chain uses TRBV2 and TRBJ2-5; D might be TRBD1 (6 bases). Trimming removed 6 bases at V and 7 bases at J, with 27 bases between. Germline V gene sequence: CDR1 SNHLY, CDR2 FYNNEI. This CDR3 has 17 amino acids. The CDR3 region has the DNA TGTGCCAGCAGGGGCAGCCCGACCGACAGGACCATGGGGACCCAGTACTTC. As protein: CASRGSPTDRTMGTQYF.

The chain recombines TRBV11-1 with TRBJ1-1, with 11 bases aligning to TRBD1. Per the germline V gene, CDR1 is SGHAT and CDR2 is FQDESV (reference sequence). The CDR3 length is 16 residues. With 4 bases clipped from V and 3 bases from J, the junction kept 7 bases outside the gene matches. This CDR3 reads CASSYGQGARDTEAFF. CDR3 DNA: TGTGCCAGCAGCTACGGACAGGGGGCGCGGGACACTGAAGCTTTCTTT.

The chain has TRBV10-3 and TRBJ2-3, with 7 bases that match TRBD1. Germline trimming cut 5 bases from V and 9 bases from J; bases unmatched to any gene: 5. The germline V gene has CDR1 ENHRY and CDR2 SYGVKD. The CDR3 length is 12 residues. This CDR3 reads CAISPTGETQYF. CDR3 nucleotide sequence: TGTGCCATCAGTCCTACAGGGGAAACGCAGTATTTT.

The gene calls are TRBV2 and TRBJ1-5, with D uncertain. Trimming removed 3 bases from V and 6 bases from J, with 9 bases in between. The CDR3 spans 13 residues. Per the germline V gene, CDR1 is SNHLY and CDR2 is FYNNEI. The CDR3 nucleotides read TGTGCCAGCAGTGACTTGGAGGGTCAGCCCCAGCATTTT. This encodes CASSDLEGQPQHF.

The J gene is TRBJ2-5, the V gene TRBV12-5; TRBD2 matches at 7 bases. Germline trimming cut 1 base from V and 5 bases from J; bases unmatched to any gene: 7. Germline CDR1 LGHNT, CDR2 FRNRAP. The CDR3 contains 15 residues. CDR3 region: CASGLDGGREETQYF. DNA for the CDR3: TGTGCTAGTGGTTTGGACGGCGGGCGGGAGGAGACCCAGTACTTC. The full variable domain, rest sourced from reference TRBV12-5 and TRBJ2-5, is DARVTQTPRHKVTEMGQEVTMRCQPILGHNTVFWYRQTMMQGLELLAYFRNRAPLDDSGMPKDRFSAEMPDATLATLKIQPSEPRDSAVYFCASGLDGGREETQYFGPGTRLLVL.

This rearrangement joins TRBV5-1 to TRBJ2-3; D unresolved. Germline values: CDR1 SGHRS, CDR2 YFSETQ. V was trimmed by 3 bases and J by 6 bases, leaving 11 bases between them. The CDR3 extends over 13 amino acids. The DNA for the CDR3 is TGCGCCAGCAGCTCCTCCCCTTCGGATACGCAGTATTTT. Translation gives CASSSSPSDTQYF.

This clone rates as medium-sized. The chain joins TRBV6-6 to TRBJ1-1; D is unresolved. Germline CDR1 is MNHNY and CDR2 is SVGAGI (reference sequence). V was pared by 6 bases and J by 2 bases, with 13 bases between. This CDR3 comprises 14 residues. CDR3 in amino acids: CASSPAPANTEAFF. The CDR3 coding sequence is TGTGCCAGCAGCCCCGCCCCAGCAAACACTGAAGCTTTCTTT.

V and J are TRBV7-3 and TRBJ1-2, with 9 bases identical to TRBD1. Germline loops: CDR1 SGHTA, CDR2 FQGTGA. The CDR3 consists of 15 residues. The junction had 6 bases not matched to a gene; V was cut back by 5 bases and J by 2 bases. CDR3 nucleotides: TGTGCCAGCAGCCGCGACAGGGGGGGCAACTATGGCTACACCTTC. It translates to CASSRDRGGNYGYTF. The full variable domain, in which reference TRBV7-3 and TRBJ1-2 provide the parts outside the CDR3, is GAGVSQTPSNKVTEKGKYVELRCDPISGHTALYWYRQSLGQGPEFLIYFQGTGAADDSGLPNDRFFAVRPEGSVSTLKIQRTERGDSAVYLCASSRDRGGNYGYTFGSGTRLTVV.

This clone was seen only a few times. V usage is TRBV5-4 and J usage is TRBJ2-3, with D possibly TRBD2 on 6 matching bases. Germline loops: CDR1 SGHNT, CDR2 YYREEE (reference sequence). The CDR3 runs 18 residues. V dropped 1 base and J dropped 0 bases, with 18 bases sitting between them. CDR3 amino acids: CASSLSLATLSSTDTQYF. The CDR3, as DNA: TGTGCCAGCAGCTTGTCACTAGCAACACTCAGTAGCACAGATACGCAGTATTTT. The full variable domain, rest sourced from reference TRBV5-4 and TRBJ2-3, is ETGVTQSPTHLIKTRGQQVTLRCSSQSGHNTVSWYQQALGQGPQFIFQYYREEENGRGNFPPRFSGLQFPNYSSELNVNALELDDSALYLCASSLSLATLSSTDTQYFGPGTRLTVL.

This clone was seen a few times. CDR3 in DNA: TGTGCCAGCAGTGAAGACCCTAGAGGAAGTCGCTACAATGAGCAGTTCTTC. Translation: CASSEDPRGSRYNEQFF. The chain recombines TRBV6-1 with TRBJ2-1; D not certain. The germline V gene has CDR1 MNHNS and CDR2 SASEGT. The CDR3 extends over 17 amino acids. V was clipped by 1 base and J by 3 bases, with 16 bases between them.

CDR3: CASSEALMGSYEQYV. The CDR3 DNA reads TGTGCCAGCAGTGAAGCGCTTATGGGGAGCTACGAGCAGTACGTC. The gene calls are TRBV6-1 and TRBJ2-7, with D possibly matching TRBD2 (5 bases). V lost 0 bases, J lost 3 bases, and 12 bases lay in between. Germline loops: CDR1 MNHNS, CDR2 SASEGT. The CDR3 has 15 amino acids.